The clone carrying this TCR beta chain appeared many times. Its cognate antigen is unknown. For repertoire sequencing, the TCR beta CDR3 regions were amplified from RNA transcripts. The authors performed first-round RT-PCR with HTBI primers and then a second-round multiplex PCR. TCRdb re-analysed the multiplex PCR reads in MiXCR, keeping a single row per CDR3 protein. The sample has about 210,000 distinct CDR3 sequences, about 32% seen once; the top ten hold approximately 9.6%. The data were taken from a study of Graves' ophthalmopathy and Graves' hyperthyroidism. Background on the study: Investigators collected peripheral blood at initial diagnosis, before any treatment was given. Study outcomes and limitations: Blood samples also showed most expanded thyroid clonotypes exceeding 0.001 frequency.

A duration under 3 months, NOSPECS ≥4, CAS ≥3 and moderate-to-severe activity characterized the donors with ophthalmopathy. Out of roughly 9.3 ml of fresh peripheral blood, PBMCs were obtained. The ends were cut back, 0 bases at V and 5 bases at J, with 16 bases in the middle. The germline gives CDR1 LGHNA, CDR2 YSLEER. The CDR3 runs 17 residues. The source material was peripheral blood. The receptor was derived from a man aged 45-65 years with Graves' ophthalmopathy. The V gene is TRBV4-3, the J gene TRBJ2-2; the D gene is possibly TRBD2 (5 bases). The CDR3 reads CASSQEGDPGFTGELFF. The CDR3, as DNA: TGCGCCAGCAGCCAAGAGGGAGATCCCGGGTTTACCGGGGAGCTGTTTTTT.